Included here is one T cell receptor beta chain sequence, with context. The antigen is unknown. The data were taken from a study of cytomegalovirus exposure and HLA in healthy donors. Study overall: Most genotyped donors, around four fifths of about 400, had Caucasian-associated genetic ancestry. General study results and limits: With later analysis, a missense DCLRE1C variant became linked to TCR beta V- and J-gene trimming.

Vbeta (60) and Jbeta (13) primers were used in the PCR. Clones were sequenced by immunoSEQ multiplex PCR, and TCRdb holds only the in-frame ones, with some missing. Its clone listing holds about 70,000 clones. The CDR3 has 18 residues. Trimming took 5 bases from V and 8 from J; bases not matched to a gene: 20. Germline V CDR1 and CDR2: LNHDA, SQIVND (reference sequence). Sequenced input: PBMCs. This clonotype was sampled from a female donor in good health and CMV-seropositive. The chain carries TRBV19 and TRBJ2-1, with TRBD2 identical over 8 bases. CDR3 amino acids: CASSWRLRGENGVDEQFF. The DNA for the CDR3 is TGTGCCAGTAGTTGGCGGTTGCGGGGGGAGAACGGGGTTGATGAGCAGTTCTTC.